This record concerns one T cell receptor beta chain sequence. Its cognate antigen has yet to be identified. No base-level quality is on record; no much larger clone is a single base apart. The immunoSEQ Assay, a bias-controlled multiplex PCR, was used to amplify TCRbeta CDR3 regions from genomic DNA. In the authors' own workflow: The number of nucleated cells in each sample was estimated from the amplification of reference gene primers within the assay. To quantify the absolute abundance of each unique TCRbeta CDR3 rearrangement, sequence reads were collapsed and filtered. For each sample, productive Simpson clonality was calculated by taking the square root of Simpson's diversity index across productive rearrangements. The immuneACCESS repertoire file appears here via TCRdb, limited to in-frame rearrangements. These files lack a portion of the clones; in checked studies, under half of the deficit traces to unresolved V genes, and the cause of the others is not known. The V and J calls and clone size are taken from that table; D and trimming were inferred from the DNA. This sample comprises 200,000 to 300,000 clones, roughly 82% of them detected only once. The biggest ten clones account for 2% to 2.5% of the sample.

V and J are truncated by 2 bases and 4 bases respectively, leaving an intervening sequence of 14 bases. The CDR3 runs 15 amino acids, cysteine and phenylalanine included. Only the CDR3 region is kept as DNA, spanning 45 bases read in frame from base 1. CDR1 LNHDA and CDR2 SQIVND are derived from the germline V gene (reference sequence). The entry originates in a study of blood T cell repertoires in COVID-19 (dated by TCRdb to the early 2020s). Looking at the study overall: Samples from collaborators originated in the United States, Italy and Spain and spanned both the acute and convalescent phases of COVID-19. Samples came from the ongoing ImmuneRACE study (first 160 participants) plus 1,254 subjects from 6 global collaborators. Subjects who had been exposed to COVID-19, were actively infected with it, or had recovered from it provided the deeply sampled blood TCRbeta repertoires that made up the dataset. The repertoires were made available in a free public database intended to serve as a resource for research on the immune response to SARS-CoV-2. The prospective study material was composed of cDNA or gDNA derived from T cells, B-cell-depleted T cells, or PBMCs. Where available, HLA class I and class II types were taken from metadata supplied by the sample provider and were not determined by assay-based typing. Sample metadata almost always included a de-identified subject ID, COVID-19 status, age in years and sex. Beyond this particular receptor, the publication reports: The amount of clinical and demographic metadata varied by source and participant and was provided uncurated.

Samples from volunteer blood donors who had recovered from COVID-19 were contributed by a second Seattle source. The collaborating institutions used their own protocols to collect whole blood in K2EDTA tubes. For TCRbeta analysis, collaborators shipped samples in one of three forms: frozen whole blood, isolated PBMCs, or DNA extracted from either of those sample types. The TCR sequence derives from a man aged 35 to 55 who had recovered from COVID-19. The sequencing input was peripheral blood. The chain employs TRBV19 and TRBJ1-2, and perhaps TRBD1 as D gene, on 6 matching bases. The DNA is TGTGCCAGTAGTATACTTCAGGGGCGACCCTATGGCTACACCTTC. This gives the protein CASSILQGRPYGYTF.